This T cell receptor (beta chain) was captured in a study of shared clonotypes between healthy human individuals. Study-wide context: Each donor contributed plates that comprised three CD4 naive, three CD4 memory, two CD8 naive and one CD8 memory. Regarding the study as a whole: The naive CD4 repertoires of a handful of donors were compared, and approximately 5% of clonotypes were shared.

This table comes from immunoSEQ multiplex PCR, and its TCRdb copy is limited to in-frame clones, with some not included. This sample has 1.5 million to 2.5 million clones, with around 96% found just once. The CDR3 has 11 amino acids. In germline, CDR1 is SGHRS, CDR2 YFSETQ. V trimming: 3 bases; J trimming: 14 bases; junction bases outside the gene matches: 5. CD45RO-negative, CCR7-positively selected cells formed the naive CD8 fraction, excluding terminally differentiated effector memory CD45RA+ cells. In regard to this clone: The target antigen is unknown.

The origin of this receptor is a young man in good health. Sequencing was performed on naive CD8+ T cells sorted from blood. This chain links TRBV5-1 with TRBJ2-4, with 7 bases fitting TRBD2. CDR3 amino acids: CASSSGTIKYF. Written as DNA, the CDR3 is TGCGCCAGCAGCTCGGGGACTATAAAGTACTTC.